A selection of T cell receptor beta chains follows, all from one sample in a study of blood T cells in healthy people across ages. Each CDR3 protein is one row after TCRdb ran MiXCR on the 5' RACE reads. Of some 900,000 distinct CDR3 sequences in the sample, roughly 52% were seen once. Sequences were obtained from blood. The receptors shown here come from a man in his thirties or forties in good health. Each CDR3 is given with its conserved first and last residue. The D gene is left open where the match is weak. Rows give clone size only sometimes, using once, few, many, or a class for an expanded clone.

v_call: TRBV7-2; j_call: TRBJ2-5; d_call: .; clone_size: many; cdr3_nt: TGTGCCAGCACCCCGCCGAGGACCTTGACCCAGTACTTC; cdr3_aa: CASTPPRTLTQYF
v_call: TRBV27; j_call: TRBJ2-3; d_call: .; clone_size: .; cdr3_nt: TGTGCCAGCAGTCCTCCCAGCGAGTCAGATACGCAGTATTTT; cdr3_aa: CASSPPSESDTQYF
v_call: TRBV7-2; j_call: TRBJ1-4; d_call: TRBD1; clone_size: .; cdr3_nt: TGTGCCAGCAGCTCAATCGACAGGGATTATGAAAAACTGTTTTTT; cdr3_aa: CASSSIDRDYEKLFF
v_call: TRBV4-2; j_call: TRBJ1-1; d_call: .; clone_size: .; cdr3_nt: TGTGCCAGCAGCCAAGTTGAGAGGGCCGGGGGGGAAGCTTTCTTT; cdr3_aa: CASSQVERAGGEAFF
v_call: TRBV6-6; j_call: TRBJ1-1; d_call: .; clone_size: .; cdr3_nt: TGTGCCAGCAGTCGGGGCACGGGGGTAAGGACTGAAGCTTTCTTT; cdr3_aa: CASSRGTGVRTEAFF
v_call: TRBV10-3; j_call: TRBJ1-5; d_call: .; clone_size: .; cdr3_nt: TGTGCCATCAGTGACCTTACTGGGGAAAATCAGCCCCAGCATTTT; cdr3_aa: CAISDLTGENQPQHF
v_call: TRBV7-9; j_call: TRBJ2-7; d_call: .; clone_size: .; cdr3_nt: TGTGCCAGCAGCTTAGGCACAACGATTATCGACGAGCAGTACTTC; cdr3_aa: CASSLGTTIIDEQYF
v_call: TRBV20-1; j_call: TRBJ2-2; d_call: TRBD2; clone_size: few; cdr3_nt: TGCAGTGCTAGGGGGTCGGACGGGAGGGATACCGGGGAGCTGTTTTTT; cdr3_aa: CSARGSDGRDTGELFF
v_call: TRBV7-6; j_call: TRBJ2-7; d_call: TRBD1; clone_size: .; cdr3_nt: TGTGCCAGCAGCTTAAGACAGGGCAATACCTACGAGCAGTACTTC; cdr3_aa: CASSLRQGNTYEQYF
v_call: TRBV29-1; j_call: TRBJ2-7; d_call: TRBD2; clone_size: .; cdr3_nt: TGCAGCGTGGAAGCGGGAGTTGAGTCCTACGAGCAGTACTTC; cdr3_aa: CSVEAGVESYEQYF
v_call: TRBV11-2; j_call: TRBJ2-7; d_call: TRBD1; clone_size: once; cdr3_nt: TGTGCCAGCAGCGAAGGAAAACAGGGGGACTACGAGCAGTACTTC; cdr3_aa: CASSEGKQGDYEQYF
v_call: TRBV27; j_call: TRBJ1-2; d_call: .; clone_size: .; cdr3_nt: TGTGCCAGCAGGGGGCGTTGGGGCTACACCTTC; cdr3_aa: CASRGRWGYTF
v_call: TRBV12-3/TRBV12-4; j_call: TRBJ2-5; d_call: .; clone_size: .; cdr3_nt: TGTGCCAGCAGTTTACAGGGGGAGGGCCAAGAGACCCAGTACTTC; cdr3_aa: CASSLQGEGQETQYF
v_call: TRBV7-9; j_call: TRBJ1-1; d_call: .; clone_size: .; cdr3_nt: TGTGCCAGCAGCTTACCAGGGAGCATGAACACTGAAGCTTTCTTT; cdr3_aa: CASSLPGSMNTEAFF
v_call: TRBV19; j_call: TRBJ2-1; d_call: .; clone_size: .; cdr3_nt: TGTGCCAGTAAGCGCACCGGTACCAATGAGCAGTTCTTC; cdr3_aa: CASKRTGTNEQFF
v_call: TRBV20-1; j_call: TRBJ2-7; d_call: TRBD2; clone_size: few; cdr3_nt: TGCAGTGCTAGAGCCGGTACTAGCGGGGACTCCTACGAGCAGTACTTC; cdr3_aa: CSARAGTSGDSYEQYF
v_call: TRBV4-1; j_call: TRBJ2-3; d_call: .; clone_size: few; cdr3_nt: TGCGCCAGCAGCCAATCTTCCAGCGGCACAGATACGCAGTATTTT; cdr3_aa: CASSQSSSGTDTQYF
v_call: TRBV20-1; j_call: TRBJ2-5; d_call: TRBD2; clone_size: .; cdr3_nt: TGCAGTGCTGACGGGAGGGCGGGTGAAGAGACCCAGTACTTC; cdr3_aa: CSADGRAGEETQYF
v_call: TRBV20-1; j_call: TRBJ2-7; d_call: TRBD1; clone_size: .; cdr3_nt: TGCAGTGCTAGAGTGGGGTCGGGACAGCTCTACGAGCAGTACTTC; cdr3_aa: CSARVGSGQLYEQYF
v_call: TRBV12-3/TRBV12-4; j_call: TRBJ2-3; d_call: .; clone_size: .; cdr3_nt: TGTGCCAGCAGTCCCTGGGACAAGGCGAATACGCAGTATTTT; cdr3_aa: CASSPWDKANTQYF
v_call: TRBV6-2/TRBV6-3; j_call: TRBJ2-2; d_call: .; clone_size: .; cdr3_nt: TGTGCCAGCAGTGATGACAGGAGCTCGAACACCGGGGAGCTGTTTTTT; cdr3_aa: CASSDDRSSNTGELFF
v_call: TRBV19; j_call: TRBJ2-1; d_call: TRBD1; clone_size: .; cdr3_nt: TGTGCCAGTAGCCGGGACAGGCAAAAGGAGCAGTTTTTC; cdr3_aa: CASSRDRQKEQFF
v_call: TRBV6-1; j_call: TRBJ2-7; d_call: .; clone_size: .; cdr3_nt: TGTGCCAGCAGTGAAATTTTCGACAAAACCTACGAGCAGTACTTC; cdr3_aa: CASSEIFDKTYEQYF
v_call: TRBV7-9; j_call: TRBJ2-3; d_call: .; clone_size: once; cdr3_nt: TGTGCCAGCAAACCGGGGGCCGCTAGCACAGATACGCAGTATTTT; cdr3_aa: CASKPGAASTDTQYF
v_call: TRBV27; j_call: TRBJ2-3; d_call: .; clone_size: .; cdr3_nt: TGTGCCAGCAGTTTAAGGACTTCGGCCAGGTCAGATACGCAGTATTTT; cdr3_aa: CASSLRTSARSDTQYF
v_call: TRBV5-1; j_call: TRBJ2-7; d_call: .; clone_size: .; cdr3_nt: TGCGCCAGCAGCTTGGAGCGGGTTCAATACGAGCAGTACTTC; cdr3_aa: CASSLERVQYEQYF
v_call: TRBV7-9; j_call: TRBJ2-7; d_call: .; clone_size: few; cdr3_nt: TGTGCCAGCAGCTTAACCTCCAGGGGCGTTTTCGAGCAGTACTTC; cdr3_aa: CASSLTSRGVFEQYF
v_call: TRBV20-1; j_call: TRBJ2-1; d_call: TRBD1; clone_size: few; cdr3_nt: TGCAGTGCTCCAGACAGGGGGCGCTCCTACAATGAGCAGTTCTTC; cdr3_aa: CSAPDRGRSYNEQFF
v_call: TRBV10-3; j_call: TRBJ2-2; d_call: .; clone_size: .; cdr3_nt: TGTGCCATCCCCCGGATAGGGGGGCGAAGCACCGGGGAGCTGTTTTTT; cdr3_aa: CAIPRIGGRSTGELFF
v_call: TRBV12-3/TRBV12-4; j_call: TRBJ2-3; d_call: .; clone_size: .; cdr3_nt: TGTGCCAGCAGTTTAGGAGTGGAGGTAGATACGCAGTATTTT; cdr3_aa: CASSLGVEVDTQYF
v_call: TRBV9; j_call: TRBJ2-1; d_call: TRBD2; clone_size: .; cdr3_nt: TGTGCCAGCAGCGTCACCCCCCTTAGCGGGGGGCACAATGAGCAGTTCTTC; cdr3_aa: CASSVTPLSGGHNEQFF
v_call: TRBV6-2/TRBV6-3; j_call: TRBJ2-1; d_call: .; clone_size: .; cdr3_nt: TGTGCCAGCACCCCTAACCCAGAGTCCTACAATGAGCAGTTCTTC; cdr3_aa: CASTPNPESYNEQFF
v_call: TRBV11-2; j_call: TRBJ2-2; d_call: .; clone_size: .; cdr3_nt: TGTGCCAGCAGGGATGCAGGTGTCCCGAACACCGGGGAGCTGTTTTTT; cdr3_aa: CASRDAGVPNTGELFF
v_call: TRBV6-5; j_call: TRBJ2-7; d_call: .; clone_size: .; cdr3_nt: TGTGCCAGCAGTTACTCTCCAGGGCGATCCTACGAGCAGTACTTC; cdr3_aa: CASSYSPGRSYEQYF
v_call: TRBV7-2; j_call: TRBJ2-7; d_call: .; clone_size: many; cdr3_nt: TGTGCCAGCAGTTTAGCAGGGAGGGAGCAGTACTTC; cdr3_aa: CASSLAGREQYF
v_call: TRBV6-6; j_call: TRBJ2-7; d_call: .; clone_size: .; cdr3_nt: TGTGCCAGCACCGGATCGGGGACCTCATACGAGCAGTACTTC; cdr3_aa: CASTGSGTSYEQYF
v_call: TRBV4-3; j_call: TRBJ2-4; d_call: .; clone_size: once; cdr3_nt: TGCGCCAGCAGCCAAGATCCGGGACTCGAGCGGTACTTC; cdr3_aa: CASSQDPGLERYF
v_call: TRBV5-1; j_call: TRBJ2-5; d_call: TRBD2; clone_size: .; cdr3_nt: TGCGCCAGCAGCAAGGGGACTAGCTGGCAAGAGACCCAGTACTTC; cdr3_aa: CASSKGTSWQETQYF
v_call: TRBV20-1; j_call: TRBJ1-2; d_call: .; clone_size: few; cdr3_nt: TGCAGTGCGCCCCCGAACTATGGCTACACCTTC; cdr3_aa: CSAPPNYGYTF
v_call: TRBV6-2/TRBV6-3; j_call: TRBJ2-1; d_call: TRBD2; clone_size: .; cdr3_nt: TGTGCCAGCAGTCCCGCGGGGGAGATCTACAATGAGCAGTTCTTC; cdr3_aa: CASSPAGEIYNEQFF
v_call: TRBV28; j_call: TRBJ2-5; d_call: .; clone_size: few; cdr3_nt: TGTGCCAGCAGTCCCAAGCGAGAGACCCAGTACTTC; cdr3_aa: CASSPKRETQYF
v_call: TRBV18; j_call: TRBJ2-1; d_call: .; clone_size: few; cdr3_nt: TGTGCCAGTTCACCACGCGACGATCAGGCGCAGTTCTTC; cdr3_aa: CASSPRDDQAQFF
v_call: TRBV28; j_call: TRBJ2-1; d_call: .; clone_size: .; cdr3_nt: TGTGCCAGCAGTTTACCCAGGGGGGCCAATGAGCAGTTCTTC; cdr3_aa: CASSLPRGANEQFF
v_call: TRBV4-3; j_call: TRBJ1-2; d_call: .; clone_size: .; cdr3_nt: TGCGCCAGCAGCCATGCAAGGCAGGGGTATGGCTACACCTTC; cdr3_aa: CASSHARQGYGYTF
v_call: TRBV7-2; j_call: TRBJ2-4; d_call: .; clone_size: .; cdr3_nt: TGTGCCGGCAGACCGACAGGGGAGGGGAACATTCAGTACTTC; cdr3_aa: CAGRPTGEGNIQYF
v_call: TRBV9; j_call: TRBJ2-1; d_call: TRBD2; clone_size: .; cdr3_nt: TGTGCCAGCAGCGTAGCTAGCGGGGAAACCAATGAGCAGTTCTTC; cdr3_aa: CASSVASGETNEQFF
v_call: TRBV20-1; j_call: TRBJ2-7; d_call: .; clone_size: .; cdr3_nt: TGCAGTGCCTCCACAGGGCCCTACGAGCAGTACTTC; cdr3_aa: CSASTGPYEQYF
v_call: TRBV21-1; j_call: TRBJ2-5; d_call: .; clone_size: few; cdr3_nt: TGTGCCAGCAGCAAAGAAATAGCGGGGAACCATCAAGAGACCCAGTACTTC; cdr3_aa: CASSKEIAGNHQETQYF
v_call: TRBV6-5; j_call: TRBJ2-1; d_call: TRBD2; clone_size: .; cdr3_nt: TGTGCCAGCAGAAATGGTGGGACTAGCGGGAATGAGCAGTTCTTC; cdr3_aa: CASRNGGTSGNEQFF